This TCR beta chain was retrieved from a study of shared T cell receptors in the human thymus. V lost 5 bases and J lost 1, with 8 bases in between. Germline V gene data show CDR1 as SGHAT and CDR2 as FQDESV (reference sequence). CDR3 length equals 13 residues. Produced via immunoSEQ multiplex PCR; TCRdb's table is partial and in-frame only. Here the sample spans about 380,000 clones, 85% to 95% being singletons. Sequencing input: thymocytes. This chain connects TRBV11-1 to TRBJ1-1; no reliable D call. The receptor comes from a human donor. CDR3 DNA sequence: TGTGCCAGCAGCCCGACGGGGAACACTGAAGCTTTCTTT. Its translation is CASSPTGNTEAFF.